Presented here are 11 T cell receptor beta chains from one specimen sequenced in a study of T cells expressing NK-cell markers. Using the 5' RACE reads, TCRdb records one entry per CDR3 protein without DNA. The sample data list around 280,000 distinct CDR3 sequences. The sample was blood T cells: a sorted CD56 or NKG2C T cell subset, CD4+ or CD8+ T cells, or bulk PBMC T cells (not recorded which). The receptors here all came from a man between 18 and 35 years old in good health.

The chain's CDR3 is CSVRDIVIYEQFF. The chain recombines TRBV29-1 with TRBJ2-1; TCRdb lists TRBD1, though no DNA is available to test this call. Per germline, CDR1 SQVTM and CDR2 ANQGSEA. The CDR3 is 13 residues long.

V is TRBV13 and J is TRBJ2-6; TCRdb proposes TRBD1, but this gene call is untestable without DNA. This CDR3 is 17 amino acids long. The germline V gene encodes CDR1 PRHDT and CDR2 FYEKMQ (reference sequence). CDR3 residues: CASTLTGNRAGANVLIF.

The CDR3 reads CSVGRMNTDTQYF. This chain connects TRBV29-1 to TRBJ2-3; with no DNA, the TCRdb D assignment of TRBD1 cannot be verified. CDR1 and CDR2 from the germline V gene are SQVTM and ANQGSEA. The CDR3 totals 13 residues.

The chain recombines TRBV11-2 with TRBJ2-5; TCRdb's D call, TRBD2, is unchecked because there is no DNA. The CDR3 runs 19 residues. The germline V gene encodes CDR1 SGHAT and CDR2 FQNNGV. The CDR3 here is CASSLVRSLTSGRRETQYF.

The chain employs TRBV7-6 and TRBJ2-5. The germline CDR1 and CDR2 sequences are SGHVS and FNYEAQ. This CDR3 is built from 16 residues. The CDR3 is CASSLGTNLGKETQYF.

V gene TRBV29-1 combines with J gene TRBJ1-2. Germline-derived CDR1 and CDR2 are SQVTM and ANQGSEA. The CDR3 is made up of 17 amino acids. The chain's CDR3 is CSVTRDSTEGINYGYTF.

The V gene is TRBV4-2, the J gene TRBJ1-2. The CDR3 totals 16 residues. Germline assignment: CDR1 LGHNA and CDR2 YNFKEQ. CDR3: CASSQVGQYPSYGYTF.

The CDR3 is CASSYTKTLHQPQHF. This chain connects TRBV6-5 to TRBJ1-5. This CDR3 is built from 15 residues. CDR1 and CDR2 from the germline V gene are MNHEY and SVGAGI.

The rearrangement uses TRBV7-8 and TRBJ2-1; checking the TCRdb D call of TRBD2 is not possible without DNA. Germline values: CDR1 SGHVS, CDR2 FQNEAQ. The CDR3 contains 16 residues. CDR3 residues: CASSLETSGGHNEQFF.

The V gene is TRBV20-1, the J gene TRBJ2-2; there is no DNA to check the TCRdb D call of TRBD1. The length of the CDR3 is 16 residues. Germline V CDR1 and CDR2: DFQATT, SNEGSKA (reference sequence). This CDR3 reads CSAPQGAGIATGELFF.

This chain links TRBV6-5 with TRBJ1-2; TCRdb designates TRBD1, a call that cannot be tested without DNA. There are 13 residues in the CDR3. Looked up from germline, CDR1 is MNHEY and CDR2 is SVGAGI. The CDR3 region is CASSYSQGDGYTF.